Listed below are T cell receptor beta chains from one sample, sequenced in a study of Ad26.COV2.S vaccination and SARS-CoV-2 variants. TCRdb keeps only in-frame clones here, not all; method: immunoSEQ multiplex PCR. The table shows 350,000 to 450,000 clones, with 89% occurring only once. The sample here was peripheral blood, taken in a trial of Ad26.COV2.S vaccine versus placebo. Source of these receptors: a person between 18 and 65 years old who received the Ad26.COV2.S COVID-19 vaccine or a placebo. Each CDR3 is given with its conserved first and last residue. Fields, in order: D gene, V gene, J gene, clone size, CDR3 protein, CDR3 DNA. A D gene is named only where the DNA matches it firmly. The listing skips clone size in some rows; elsewhere it reads once, few, many or a size class.

D gene: TRBD1
V gene: TRBV30
J gene: TRBJ1-5
clone size: NA
CDR3 protein: CAWGTGGGQPQHF
CDR3 DNA: TGTGCCTGGGGGACAGGGGGGGGTCAGCCCCAGCATTTT

D gene: TRBD1
V gene: TRBV5-1
J gene: TRBJ2-5
clone size: NA
CDR3 protein: CASSLFTGGAETQYF
CDR3 DNA: TGCGCCAGCAGCTTGTTTACAGGGGGCGCGGAGACCCAGTACTTC

D gene: NA
V gene: TRBV28
J gene: TRBJ1-1
clone size: NA
CDR3 protein: CASITGLANTEAFF
CDR3 DNA: TGTGCCAGCATTACAGGGTTGGCGAACACTGAAGCTTTCTTT

D gene: NA
V gene: TRBV3-1/TRBV3-2
J gene: TRBJ2-1
clone size: NA
CDR3 protein: CASSPGLYEQFF
CDR3 DNA: TGTGCCAGCAGCCCTGGACTCTACGAGCAGTTCTTC

D gene: NA
V gene: TRBV5-4
J gene: TRBJ2-7
clone size: NA
CDR3 protein: CASSPGGLSSYEQYF
CDR3 DNA: TGTGCCAGCAGCCCCGGGGGTCTGAGCTCCTACGAGCAGTACTTC

D gene: NA
V gene: TRBV4-2
J gene: TRBJ2-5
clone size: NA
CDR3 protein: CASSQYPAETQYF
CDR3 DNA: TGTGCCAGCAGCCAGTACCCCGCAGAGACCCAGTACTTC

D gene: NA
V gene: TRBV28
J gene: TRBJ2-3
clone size: NA
CDR3 protein: CASSSAEITDTQYF
CDR3 DNA: TGTGCCAGCAGTTCCGCCGAGATAACAGATACGCAGTATTTT

D gene: NA
V gene: TRBV11-2
J gene: TRBJ2-1
clone size: NA
CDR3 protein: CASSLNRVGGEQFF
CDR3 DNA: TGTGCCAGCAGCTTAAACCGGGTTGGTGGTGAGCAGTTCTTC

D gene: NA
V gene: TRBV6-5
J gene: TRBJ1-6
clone size: NA
CDR3 protein: CASSGNRAHNSPLHF
CDR3 DNA: TGTGCCAGCAGCGGAAACAGGGCCCATAATTCACCCCTCCACTTT

D gene: NA
V gene: TRBV28
J gene: TRBJ2-5
clone size: NA
CDR3 protein: CASGTGRETQYF
CDR3 DNA: TGTGCCAGCGGTACAGGGAGAGAGACCCAGTACTTC

D gene: NA
V gene: TRBV2
J gene: TRBJ1-1
clone size: NA
CDR3 protein: CASSVGLTEAFF
CDR3 DNA: TGTGCCAGCAGTGTCGGGCTAACTGAAGCTTTCTTT

D gene: NA
V gene: TRBV11-3
J gene: TRBJ2-2
clone size: NA
CDR3 protein: CASSPSRTGELFF
CDR3 DNA: TGTGCCAGCAGCCCCAGTCGGACCGGGGAGCTGTTTTTT

D gene: NA
V gene: TRBV11-3
J gene: TRBJ2-3
clone size: few
CDR3 protein: CASLGLTDTQYF
CDR3 DNA: TGTGCCAGCTTGGGTCTCACAGATACGCAGTATTTT

D gene: TRBD1
V gene: TRBV7-9
J gene: TRBJ1-2
clone size: NA
CDR3 protein: CASSLEAGQGEVGYTF
CDR3 DNA: TGTGCCAGCAGCTTAGAGGCTGGGCAGGGGGAGGTTGGCTACACCTTC

D gene: NA
V gene: TRBV28
J gene: TRBJ2-3
clone size: NA
CDR3 protein: CASRSRTVTDTQYF
CDR3 DNA: TGTGCCAGCAGATCCCGGACAGTCACAGATACGCAGTATTTT

D gene: TRBD2
V gene: TRBV9
J gene: TRBJ2-1
clone size: NA
CDR3 protein: CASSPSPRTSGSVRNEQFF
CDR3 DNA: TGTGCCAGCAGCCCCAGCCCCAGGACTAGCGGGAGTGTTCGCAATGAGCAGTTCTTC

D gene: NA
V gene: TRBV5-6
J gene: TRBJ2-3
clone size: NA
CDR3 protein: CASSLGREDTQYF
CDR3 DNA: TGTGCCAGCAGCTTGGGCAGGGAGGATACGCAGTATTTT

D gene: TRBD2
V gene: TRBV6-2/TRBV6-3
J gene: TRBJ2-7
clone size: NA
CDR3 protein: CASSQIPGLAGVSYEQYF
CDR3 DNA: TGTGCCAGCAGTCAAATACCGGGACTAGCGGGAGTTTCCTACGAGCAGTACTTC

D gene: NA
V gene: TRBV19
J gene: TRBJ2-3
clone size: NA
CDR3 protein: CASSGPFSTDTQYF
CDR3 DNA: TGTGCCAGTAGCGGACCGTTTAGCACAGATACGCAGTATTTT

D gene: TRBD2
V gene: TRBV27
J gene: TRBJ2-2
clone size: NA
CDR3 protein: CASMGETAGEGTGELFF
CDR3 DNA: TGTGCCAGCATGGGAGAGACAGCGGGAGAAGGCACCGGGGAGCTGTTTTTT

D gene: TRBD2
V gene: TRBV9
J gene: TRBJ2-7
clone size: NA
CDR3 protein: CASSSGGKSSYEQYF
CDR3 DNA: TGTGCCAGCAGTTCCGGGGGGAAGAGCTCCTACGAGCAGTACTTC

D gene: NA
V gene: TRBV5-1
J gene: TRBJ2-3
clone size: NA
CDR3 protein: CASSLRVGTDTQYF
CDR3 DNA: TGCGCCAGCAGCTTGCGTGTTGGCACAGATACGCAGTATTTT

D gene: TRBD1
V gene: TRBV11-3
J gene: TRBJ2-1
clone size: NA
CDR3 protein: CASRPGQGNNEQFF
CDR3 DNA: TGTGCCAGCCGCCCGGGACAGGGCAACAATGAGCAGTTCTTC

D gene: NA
V gene: TRBV21-1
J gene: TRBJ2-7
clone size: once
CDR3 protein: CASSNRIRGRYEQYF
CDR3 DNA: TGTGCCAGCAGCAATCGTATAAGGGGTCGCTACGAGCAGTACTTC

D gene: NA
V gene: TRBV29-1
J gene: TRBJ1-1
clone size: NA
CDR3 protein: CSVDLGSYTEAFF
CDR3 DNA: TGCAGCGTTGATCTGGGTTCGTACACTGAAGCTTTCTTT

D gene: TRBD2
V gene: TRBV9
J gene: TRBJ2-1
clone size: NA
CDR3 protein: CASSKWTSGSGNEQFF
CDR3 DNA: TGTGCCAGCAGCAAATGGACTAGCGGGAGTGGGAATGAGCAGTTCTTC

D gene: TRBD2
V gene: TRBV2
J gene: TRBJ2-2
clone size: many
CDR3 protein: CASSDSLAGGAGELFF
CDR3 DNA: TGTGCCAGCAGTGATTCCCTAGCGGGAGGGGCCGGGGAGCTGTTTTTT

D gene: NA
V gene: TRBV2
J gene: TRBJ2-2
clone size: NA
CDR3 protein: CASRETTLGTGELFF
CDR3 DNA: TGTGCCAGCAGGGAGACAACCTTAGGGACCGGGGAGCTGTTTTTT

D gene: NA
V gene: TRBV2
J gene: TRBJ1-4
clone size: NA
CDR3 protein: CASTASRQGLGKLFF
CDR3 DNA: TGTGCCAGCACTGCATCCCGTCAGGGGCTGGGAAAACTGTTTTTT

D gene: TRBD1
V gene: TRBV6-5
J gene: TRBJ2-5
clone size: NA
CDR3 protein: CASQGQGMETQYF
CDR3 DNA: TGTGCCAGTCAGGGACAGGGGATGGAGACCCAGTACTTC

D gene: NA
V gene: TRBV12-3/TRBV12-4
J gene: TRBJ1-1
clone size: NA
CDR3 protein: CASSSLTEAFF
CDR3 DNA: TGTGCCAGCAGTTCCCTAACTGAAGCTTTCTTT

D gene: NA
V gene: TRBV25-1
J gene: TRBJ1-5
clone size: few
CDR3 protein: CASYIRGEGNQPQHF
CDR3 DNA: TGTGCCAGCTATATAAGGGGGGAGGGAAATCAGCCCCAGCATTTT

D gene: NA
V gene: TRBV25-1
J gene: TRBJ2-1
clone size: NA
CDR3 protein: CASSRQDRPNEQFF
CDR3 DNA: TGTGCCAGCAGCCGACAGGACCGGCCCAATGAGCAGTTCTTC

D gene: NA
V gene: TRBV2
J gene: TRBJ2-3
clone size: NA
CDR3 protein: CASSEWVADTQYF
CDR3 DNA: TGTGCCAGCAGTGAGTGGGTCGCGGATACGCAGTATTTT

D gene: NA
V gene: TRBV14
J gene: TRBJ2-7
clone size: NA
CDR3 protein: CASSYGIGLLPYEQYF
CDR3 DNA: TGTGCCAGCAGCTACGGGATAGGCCTCCTCCCCTACGAGCAGTACTTC

D gene: TRBD2
V gene: TRBV9
J gene: TRBJ2-1
clone size: NA
CDR3 protein: CASALTSGRLSSYNEQFF
CDR3 DNA: TGTGCCAGCGCGTTAACTAGCGGGAGGTTAAGCTCCTACAATGAGCAGTTCTTC

D gene: NA
V gene: TRBV29-1
J gene: TRBJ2-5
clone size: NA
CDR3 protein: CSVRGISYQETQYF
CDR3 DNA: TGCAGCGTGCGGGGTATATCGTACCAAGAGACCCAGTACTTC

D gene: NA
V gene: TRBV18
J gene: TRBJ2-1
clone size: NA
CDR3 protein: CASSPLAAHSYNEQFF
CDR3 DNA: TGTGCCAGCTCACCATTAGCGGCCCACTCCTACAATGAGCAGTTCTTC

D gene: NA
V gene: TRBV5-1
J gene: TRBJ2-3
clone size: NA
CDR3 protein: CASSSTGPRGAQYF
CDR3 DNA: TGCGCCAGCAGCTCGACAGGGCCTCGGGGGGCGCAGTATTTT

D gene: NA
V gene: TRBV14
J gene: TRBJ2-1
clone size: NA
CDR3 protein: CASSHVYPNEQFF
CDR3 DNA: TGTGCCAGCAGCCATGTGTACCCGAATGAGCAGTTCTTC

D gene: NA
V gene: TRBV19
J gene: TRBJ2-2
clone size: NA
CDR3 protein: CASSARGPEDLTGELFF
CDR3 DNA: TGTGCCAGTAGTGCCCGGGGACCAGAGGATTTGACCGGGGAGCTGTTTTTT

D gene: NA
V gene: TRBV28
J gene: TRBJ1-2
clone size: NA
CDR3 protein: CASSLIRGGARGYTF
CDR3 DNA: TGTGCCAGCAGTCTAATTAGGGGTGGGGCGCGGGGCTACACCTTC